These T cell receptor beta chains were read from a single sample in a study of sequential checkpoint blockade in melanoma. The data were produced by immunoSEQ multiplex PCR, yet TCRdb's version contains in-frame clones alone and is incomplete. This sample has roughly 2,900 clones; around 50% occur once, and the top ten carry around 23%. The sample in question was CD8+ T cells sorted from blood (inferred from file names), obtained from a patient given nivolumab and ipilimumab in sequence. The receptors were sampled from a human donor with melanoma. The CDR3 runs from the conserved cysteine through the conserved F or W.

CDR3 length: 15; V gene: TRBV28; CDR3 protein: CASSLASGRTHEQYF
CDR3 length: 14; V gene: TRBV9; CDR3 protein: CASSRRGGREPQHF
CDR3 length: 14; V gene: TRBV9; CDR3 protein: CASSTQGGGYEQYF
CDR3 length: 11; V gene: TRBV9; CDR3 protein: CASSLGGEQYF
CDR3 length: 18; V gene: TRBV4-1; CDR3 protein: CASSQDPHLAGGAYEQYF
CDR3 length: 16; V gene: TRBV4-1; CDR3 protein: CASSSIAGGTYNEQFF
CDR3 length: 16; V gene: TRBV4-1; CDR3 protein: CASRQEQGYVRNEQFF
CDR3 length: 13; V gene: TRBV19; CDR3 protein: CASSIETGVTQYF
CDR3 length: 16; V gene: TRBV27; CDR3 protein: CASSSLAMSSYNEQFF
CDR3 length: 15; V gene: TRBV19; CDR3 protein: CASSAADRSRYGYTF
CDR3 length: 13; V gene: TRBV7-3; CDR3 protein: CASSPGTAGEQFF
CDR3 length: 14; V gene: TRBV29-1; CDR3 protein: CSVEEGTGKETQYF
CDR3 length: 16; V gene: TRBV10-3; CDR3 protein: CAISESGGRGTDTQYF
CDR3 length: 16; V gene: TRBV7-3; CDR3 protein: CASSVLAGGITDTQYF
CDR3 length: 13; V gene: TRBV30; CDR3 protein: CAWTQGEWETQYF
CDR3 length: 14; V gene: TRBV2; CDR3 protein: CASMGLAGHNEQFF
CDR3 length: 15; V gene: TRBV2; CDR3 protein: CASRKTSGRGNEQFF
CDR3 length: 18; V gene: TRBV9; CDR3 protein: CASSDIDRARNSNEKLFF
CDR3 length: 13; V gene: TRBV27; CDR3 protein: CASNFRDGGEAFF
CDR3 length: 14; V gene: TRBV29-1; CDR3 protein: CSVATGQAGNTIYF
CDR3 length: 16; V gene: TRBV6-6; CDR3 protein: CASSYSRVPATDTQYF
CDR3 length: 13; V gene: TRBV19; CDR3 protein: CASSIDSTYGYTF
CDR3 length: 13; V gene: TRBV5-6; CDR3 protein: CASRYRDTYEQYF
CDR3 length: 18; V gene: TRBV11-3; CDR3 protein: CASSHPVESGADTYEQYF
CDR3 length: 14; V gene: TRBV6-5; CDR3 protein: CASTPEGYTDTQYF
CDR3 length: 18; V gene: TRBV14; CDR3 protein: CASSQEGSGVSGANVLTF
CDR3 length: 15; V gene: TRBV27; CDR3 protein: CASSLGLAGLNEQFF
CDR3 length: 14; V gene: TRBV7-2; CDR3 protein: CASSLGGLAYEQYF
CDR3 length: 10; V gene: TRBV6-5; CDR3 protein: CASRGGEAFF
CDR3 length: 14; V gene: TRBV9; CDR3 protein: CASSVGRYQETQYF
CDR3 length: 13; V gene: TRBV11-2; CDR3 protein: CASSFLVWDTQYF
CDR3 length: 16; V gene: TRBV9; CDR3 protein: CASSVGSGSGYNEQFF
CDR3 length: 15; V gene: TRBV19; CDR3 protein: CASSALSGPYNEQFF
CDR3 length: 14; V gene: TRBV27; CDR3 protein: CASSQAGTGGEQYF
CDR3 length: 14; V gene: TRBV19; CDR3 protein: CASSTNRGLTEAFF
CDR3 length: 16; V gene: TRBV9; CDR3 protein: CASSNKGQGNFYGYTF
CDR3 length: 15; V gene: TRBV29-1; CDR3 protein: CSVYLIAGGLNEQFF
CDR3 length: 19; V gene: TRBV5-6; CDR3 protein: CASSGSPGLAGGDTGELFF
CDR3 length: 15; V gene: TRBV19; CDR3 protein: CASSTPGQRNTEAFF
CDR3 length: 13; V gene: TRBV6-5; CDR3 protein: CASSWDRAQPQHF
CDR3 length: 16; V gene: TRBV19; CDR3 protein: CASSIGTYRNTGELFF
CDR3 length: 16; V gene: TRBV7-8; CDR3 protein: CASSLGVDRRNSPLHF
CDR3 length: 14; V gene: TRBV27; CDR3 protein: CASSPLPLRETQYF
CDR3 length: 14; V gene: TRBV27; CDR3 protein: CASSLTGISYEQYF
CDR3 length: 15; V gene: TRBV4-1; CDR3 protein: CASSPETSGGVGQFF
CDR3 length: 16; V gene: TRBV19; CDR3 protein: CASSGDRGTGDYGYTF